This T cell receptor beta chain originates from a study of T cells in Graves' hyperthyroidism and ophthalmopathy. Findings and limits, study-wide: Classification by a 13 V-J model distinguished ophthalmopathy from stable hyperthyroidism. Peripheral blood also featured most of the thyroid clonotypes expanded above 0.001.

Ophthalmopathy patients had moderate-to-severe active disease, CAS ≥3, NOSPECS ≥4, and disease duration under 3 months. TCR beta CDR3 region amplification was performed from RNA transcripts. RT-PCR in the first round (using the HTBI primer set) targeted the TCR CDR3. TCRdb redid the calling of the multiplex PCR reads with MiXCR, one entry per CDR3 protein. The repertoire holds about 590,000 distinct CDR3 sequences, with approximately 14% as singletons. CDR3 length: 11 amino acids. V lost 6 bases and J lost 5, with 8 bases in between. Germline CDR1 reads LNHDA; CDR2 reads SQIVND (reference sequence). This clonotype was seen a handful of times. No antigen is known for it.

V gene TRBV19 combines with J gene TRBJ2-7; D is perhaps TRBD2 (6 bases). The source material was blood. The sequence was collected from a woman younger than 30 with Graves' ophthalmopathy. The chain's CDR3 is CASRGGNEQYF. CDR3 bases: TGTGCCAGTAGGGGGGGAAACGAGCAGTACTTC.